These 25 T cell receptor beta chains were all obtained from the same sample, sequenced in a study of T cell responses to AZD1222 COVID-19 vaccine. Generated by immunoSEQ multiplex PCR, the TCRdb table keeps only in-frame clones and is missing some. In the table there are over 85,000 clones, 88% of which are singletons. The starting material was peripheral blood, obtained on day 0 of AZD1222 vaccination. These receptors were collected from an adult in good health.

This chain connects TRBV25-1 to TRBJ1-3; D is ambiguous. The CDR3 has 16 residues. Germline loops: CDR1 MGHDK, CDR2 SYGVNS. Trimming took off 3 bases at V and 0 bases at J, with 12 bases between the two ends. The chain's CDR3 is CASSDPNSDSGNTIYF. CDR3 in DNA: TGTGCCAGCAGTGATCCTAACAGCGACTCTGGAAACACCATATATTTT.

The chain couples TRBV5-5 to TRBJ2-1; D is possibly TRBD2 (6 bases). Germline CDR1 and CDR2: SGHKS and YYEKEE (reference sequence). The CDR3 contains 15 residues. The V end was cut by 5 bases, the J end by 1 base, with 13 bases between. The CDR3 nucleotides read TGTGCCAGCAGGGCCTCCGGGAGTTCCTACAATGAGCAGTTCTTC. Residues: CASRASGSSYNEQFF.

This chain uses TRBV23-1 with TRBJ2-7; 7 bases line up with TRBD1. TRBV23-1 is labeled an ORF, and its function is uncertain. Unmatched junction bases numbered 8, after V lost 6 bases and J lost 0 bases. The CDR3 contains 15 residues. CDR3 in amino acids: CASSQNRGGSYEQYF. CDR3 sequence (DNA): TGCGCCAGCAGCCAAAACAGGGGTGGCTCCTACGAGCAGTACTTC.

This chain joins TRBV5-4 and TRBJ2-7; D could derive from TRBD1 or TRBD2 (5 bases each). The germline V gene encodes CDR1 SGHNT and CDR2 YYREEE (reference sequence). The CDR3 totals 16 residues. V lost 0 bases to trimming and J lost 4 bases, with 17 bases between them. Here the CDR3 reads CASSLALRGSSYEQYF. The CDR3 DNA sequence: TGTGCCAGCAGCTTGGCGCTGAGGGGCTCCAGTTACGAGCAGTACTTC.

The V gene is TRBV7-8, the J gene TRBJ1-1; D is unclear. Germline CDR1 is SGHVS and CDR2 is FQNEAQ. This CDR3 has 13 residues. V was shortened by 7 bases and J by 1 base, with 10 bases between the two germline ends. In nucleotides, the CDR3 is TGTGCCAGCAACGACGGTCCGAACACTGAAGCTTTCTTT. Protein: CASNDGPNTEAFF. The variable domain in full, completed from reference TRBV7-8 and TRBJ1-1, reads GAGVSQSPRYKVAKRGQDVALRCDPISGHVSLFWYQQALGQGPEFLTYFQNEAQLDKSGLPSDRFFAERPEGSVSTLKIQRTQQEDSAVYLCASNDGPNTEAFFGQGTRLTVV.

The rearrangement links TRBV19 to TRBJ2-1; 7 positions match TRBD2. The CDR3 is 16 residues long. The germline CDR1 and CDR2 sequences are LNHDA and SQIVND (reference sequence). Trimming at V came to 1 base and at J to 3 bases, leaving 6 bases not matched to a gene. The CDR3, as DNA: TGTGCCAGTAGTATAGCCGCGACTAGCTACTACAATGAGCAGTTCTTC. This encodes CASSIAATSYYNEQFF.

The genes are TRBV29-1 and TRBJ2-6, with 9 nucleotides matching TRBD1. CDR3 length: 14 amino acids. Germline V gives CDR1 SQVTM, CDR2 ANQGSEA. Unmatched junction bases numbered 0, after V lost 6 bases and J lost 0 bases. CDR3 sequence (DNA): TGCAGCGTGACAGGGGGCTCTGGGGCCAACGTCCTGACTTTC. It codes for CSVTGGSGANVLTF.

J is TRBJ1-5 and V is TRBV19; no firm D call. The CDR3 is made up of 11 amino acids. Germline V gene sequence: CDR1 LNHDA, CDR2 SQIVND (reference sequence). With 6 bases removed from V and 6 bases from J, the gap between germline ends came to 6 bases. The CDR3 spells CASSSGQPQHF. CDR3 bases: TGTGCCAGTAGCTCCGGTCAGCCCCAGCATTTT.

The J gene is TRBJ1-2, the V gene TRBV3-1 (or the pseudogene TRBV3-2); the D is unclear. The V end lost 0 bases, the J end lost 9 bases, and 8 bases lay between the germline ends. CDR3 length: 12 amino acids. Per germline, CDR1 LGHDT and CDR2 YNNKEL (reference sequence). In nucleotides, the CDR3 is TGTGCCAGCAGCCAAGATCAGAGGCGCTACACCTTC. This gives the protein CASSQDQRRYTF.

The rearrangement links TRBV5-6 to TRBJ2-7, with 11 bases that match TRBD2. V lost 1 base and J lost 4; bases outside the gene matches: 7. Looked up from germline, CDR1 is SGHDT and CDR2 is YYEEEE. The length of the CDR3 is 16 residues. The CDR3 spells CASSLRSSGRYYEQYF. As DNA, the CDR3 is TGTGCCAGCAGCTTGAGGTCTAGCGGGAGGTATTACGAGCAGTACTTC.

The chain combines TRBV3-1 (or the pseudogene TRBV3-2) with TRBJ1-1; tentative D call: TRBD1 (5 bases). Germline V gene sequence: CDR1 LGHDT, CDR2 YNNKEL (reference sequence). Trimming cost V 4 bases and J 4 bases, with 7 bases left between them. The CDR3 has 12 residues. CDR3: CASSPGATEAFF. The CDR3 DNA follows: TGTGCCAGCAGCCCTGGGGCCACTGAAGCTTTCTTT.

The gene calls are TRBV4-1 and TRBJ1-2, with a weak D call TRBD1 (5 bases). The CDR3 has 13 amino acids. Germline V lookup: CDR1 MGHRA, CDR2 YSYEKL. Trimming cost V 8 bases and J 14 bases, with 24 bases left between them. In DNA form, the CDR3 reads TGCGCCAGCGACTCCCAGGGTGGCCGGGCTATAACCTTC. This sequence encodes CASDSQGGRAITF.

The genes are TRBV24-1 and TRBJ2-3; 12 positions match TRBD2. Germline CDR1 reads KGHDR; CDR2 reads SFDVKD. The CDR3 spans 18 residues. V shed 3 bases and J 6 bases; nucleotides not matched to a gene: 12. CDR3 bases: TGTGCCACCAGTGATCCCTCCCCTAGCGGGGGGGCGGGGGATACGCAGTATTTT. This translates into CATSDPSPSGGAGDTQYF.

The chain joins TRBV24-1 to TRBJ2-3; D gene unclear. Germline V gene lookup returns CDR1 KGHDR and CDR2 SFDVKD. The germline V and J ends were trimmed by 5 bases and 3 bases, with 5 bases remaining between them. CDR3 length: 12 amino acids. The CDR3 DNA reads TGTGCCACCAGTGCGGAGACAGATACGCAGTATTTT. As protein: CATSAETDTQYF.

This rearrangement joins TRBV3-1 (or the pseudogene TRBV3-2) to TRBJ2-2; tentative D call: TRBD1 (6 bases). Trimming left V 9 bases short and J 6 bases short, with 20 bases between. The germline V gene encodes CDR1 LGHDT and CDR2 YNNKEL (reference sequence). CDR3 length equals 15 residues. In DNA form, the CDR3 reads TGTGCCAGTGCCCCGGACAGCTTAGGGCCCGGGGAGCTGTTTTTT. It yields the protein CASAPDSLGPGELFF.

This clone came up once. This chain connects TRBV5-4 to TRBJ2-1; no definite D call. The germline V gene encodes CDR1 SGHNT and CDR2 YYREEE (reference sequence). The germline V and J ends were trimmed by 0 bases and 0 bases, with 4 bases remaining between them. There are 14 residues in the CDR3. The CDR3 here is CASSLGSSYNEQFF. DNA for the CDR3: TGTGCCAGCAGCTTGGGGAGCTCCTACAATGAGCAGTTCTTC.

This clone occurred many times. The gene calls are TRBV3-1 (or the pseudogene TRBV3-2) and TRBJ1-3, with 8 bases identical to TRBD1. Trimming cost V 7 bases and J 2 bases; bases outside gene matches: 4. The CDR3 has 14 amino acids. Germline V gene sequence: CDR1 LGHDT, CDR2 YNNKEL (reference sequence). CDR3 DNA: TGTGCCAGCACACAGGGGGTAACTGGAAACACCATATATTTT. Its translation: CASTQGVTGNTIYF.

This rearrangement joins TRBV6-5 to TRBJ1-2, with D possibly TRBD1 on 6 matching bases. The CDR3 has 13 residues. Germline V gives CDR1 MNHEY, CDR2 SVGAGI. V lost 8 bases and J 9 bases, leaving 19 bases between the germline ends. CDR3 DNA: TGTGCCAGCCGCGGGCAGGGGTCTATGAGCTACACCTTC. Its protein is CASRGQGSMSYTF.

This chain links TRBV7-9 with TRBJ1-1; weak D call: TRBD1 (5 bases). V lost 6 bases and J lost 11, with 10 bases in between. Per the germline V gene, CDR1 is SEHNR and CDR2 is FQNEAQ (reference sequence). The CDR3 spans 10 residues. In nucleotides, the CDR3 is TGTGCCAGCAGTGGTGAGGGGGCTTTCTTT. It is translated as CASSGEGAFF.

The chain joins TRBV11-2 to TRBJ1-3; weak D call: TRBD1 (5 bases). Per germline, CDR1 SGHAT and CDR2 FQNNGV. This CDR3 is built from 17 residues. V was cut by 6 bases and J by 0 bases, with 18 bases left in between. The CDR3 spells CASRQLGQVYSGNTIYF. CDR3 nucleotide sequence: TGTGCCAGCAGACAATTGGGGCAGGTATACTCTGGAAACACCATATATTTT.

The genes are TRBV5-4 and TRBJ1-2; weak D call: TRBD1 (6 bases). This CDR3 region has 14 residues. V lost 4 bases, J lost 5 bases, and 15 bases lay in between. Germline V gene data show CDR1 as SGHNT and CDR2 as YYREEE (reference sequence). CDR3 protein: CASSALITGYGYTF. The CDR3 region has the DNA TGTGCCAGCAGCGCACTAATTACAGGGTATGGCTACACCTTC.

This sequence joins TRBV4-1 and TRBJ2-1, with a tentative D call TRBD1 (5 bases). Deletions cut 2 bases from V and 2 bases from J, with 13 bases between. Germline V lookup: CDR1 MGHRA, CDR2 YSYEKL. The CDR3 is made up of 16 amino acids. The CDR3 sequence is CASSQPGRVPYNEQFF. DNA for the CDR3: TGCGCCAGCAGCCAACCCGGCAGGGTGCCCTACAATGAGCAGTTCTTC.

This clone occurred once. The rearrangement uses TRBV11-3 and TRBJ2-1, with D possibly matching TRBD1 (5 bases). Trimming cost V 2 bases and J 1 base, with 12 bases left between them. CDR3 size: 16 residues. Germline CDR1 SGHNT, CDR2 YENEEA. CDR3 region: CASSLNQGLSYNEQFF. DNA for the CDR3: TGTGCCAGCAGCTTAAACCAGGGCCTGTCCTACAATGAGCAGTTCTTC.

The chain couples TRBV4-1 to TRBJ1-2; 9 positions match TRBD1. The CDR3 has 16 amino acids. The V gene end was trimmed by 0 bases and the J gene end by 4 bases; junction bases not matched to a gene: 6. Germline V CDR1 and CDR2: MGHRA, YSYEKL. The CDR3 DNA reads TGCGCCAGCAGCCAAGAAACAACAGGGGGCCCCTATGGCTACACCTTC. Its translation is CASSQETTGGPYGYTF.

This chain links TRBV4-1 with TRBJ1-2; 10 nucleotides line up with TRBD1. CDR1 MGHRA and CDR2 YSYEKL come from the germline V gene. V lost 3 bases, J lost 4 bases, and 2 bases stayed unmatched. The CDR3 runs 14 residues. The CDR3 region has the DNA TGCGCCAGCAGCCAGACAGGGGGCGGCTATGGCTACACCTTC. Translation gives CASSQTGGGYGYTF.